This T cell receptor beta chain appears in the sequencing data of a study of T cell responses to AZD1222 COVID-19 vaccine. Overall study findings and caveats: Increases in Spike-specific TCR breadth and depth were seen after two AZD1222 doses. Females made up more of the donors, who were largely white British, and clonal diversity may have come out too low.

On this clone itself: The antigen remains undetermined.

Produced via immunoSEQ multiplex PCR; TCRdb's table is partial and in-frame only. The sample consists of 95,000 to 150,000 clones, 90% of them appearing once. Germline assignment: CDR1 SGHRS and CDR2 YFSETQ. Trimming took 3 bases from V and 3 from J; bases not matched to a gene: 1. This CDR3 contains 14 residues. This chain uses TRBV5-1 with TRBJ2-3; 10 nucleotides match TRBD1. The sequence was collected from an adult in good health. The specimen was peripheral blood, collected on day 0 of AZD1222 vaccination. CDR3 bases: TGCGCCAGCAGCTGGACAGGGGGGACAGATACGCAGTATTTT. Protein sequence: CASSWTGGTDTQYF.